This T cell receptor beta chain originates from a study of OX40 agonist ivuxolimab in advanced cancers. Across the whole study: Therapy given before enrollment (anti-PD-1, anti-PD-L1 or anti-CTLA-4) was allowed, and under 45% had some. Study-wide points: The study observed clonal expansion of CD4+ and CD8+ blood T cells by week 6 at 0.1 to 3.0 mg/kg.

The sample holds one count of this clone. Antigen: not known. Sequencing used immunoSEQ multiplex PCR; TCRdb keeps in-frame clones, though not all of them. Here the sample spans about 150,000 clones, approximately 94% being singletons. This CDR3 is built from 16 residues. CDR1 ENHRY and CDR2 SYGVKD come from the germline V gene. The V and J ends lost 3 bases and 3 bases respectively, with 14 bases between them. This TCR derives from an adult with an advanced solid tumor such as melanoma, head and neck, liver or kidney cancer. The V gene is TRBV10-3, the J gene TRBJ2-2, with D maybe TRBD1 (6 bases). This specimen consisted of CD4+ or CD8+ T cells sorted from blood, obtained in a trial of the OX40 agonist ivuxolimab. The CDR3, as DNA: TGTGCCATCAGTGACAGGGGAATTGGGGACACCGGGGAGCTGTTTTTT. Its protein product is CAISDRGIGDTGELFF.